Below are 20 T cell receptor beta chains sequenced from a single sample in a study of blood T cell repertoires in COVID-19. Clones were sequenced by immunoSEQ multiplex PCR, and TCRdb holds only the in-frame ones, with some missing. The sample carries fewer than 400,000 clones, just over 85% recorded once. The material sequenced was PBMCs or T cells enriched from blood (not recorded which). The receptors come from a man aged 30 to 45 who had recovered from COVID-19.

The V call is TRBV27, the J call TRBJ1-5; D may be TRBD1 (6 bases). The CDR3 covers 15 residues. V was pared by 1 base and J by 2 bases, with 9 bases between. Germline CDR1 is MNHEY and CDR2 is SMNVEV (reference sequence). CDR3 in amino acids: CASSLLSGGNQPQHF. CDR3 bases: TGTGCCAGCAGTTTATTGTCAGGGGGCAATCAGCCCCAGCATTTT.

The V and J genes are TRBV5-4 and TRBJ1-2; TRBD1 might be the D (5 bases). V gave up 0 bases and J gave up 7 bases, with 13 bases separating them. Germline V gene lookup returns CDR1 SGHNT and CDR2 YYREEE (reference sequence). The CDR3 runs to 14 residues. This CDR3 is CASSLVRQGGGYTF. The CDR3 region has the DNA TGTGCCAGCAGCTTGGTTCGTCAGGGAGGTGGCTACACCTTC.

The chain has TRBV24-1 and TRBJ2-5; 10 nucleotides match TRBD1. Per the germline V gene, CDR1 is KGHDR and CDR2 is SFDVKD. The CDR3 has 15 residues. V trimming: 1 base; J trimming: 5 bases; junction bases outside the gene matches: 3. The chain's CDR3 is CATSDFDRGQETQYF. CDR3 bases: TGTGCCACCAGTGATTTTGACAGGGGGCAGGAGACCCAGTACTTC.

The J gene is TRBJ1-5, the V gene TRBV28; D is ambiguous. The CDR3 extends over 16 amino acids. CDR1 and CDR2 (germline): MDHEN, SYDVKM. V was shortened by 2 bases and J by 0 bases, with 11 bases between the two germline ends. The CDR3 spells CASSLVSYYSNQPQHF. CDR3 nucleotide sequence: TGTGCCAGCAGTTTAGTATCCTACTATAGCAATCAGCCCCAGCATTTT.

The V call is TRBV12-5, the J call TRBJ2-2; 10 bases fit TRBD2. The V gene end was trimmed by 0 bases and the J gene end by 4 bases; junction bases not matched to a gene: 11. The CDR3 contains 19 residues. Germline V gene data show CDR1 as LGHNT and CDR2 as FRNRAP. The CDR3 sequence: CASGLVEDGLAVTTGELFF. CDR3 nucleotides: TGTGCTAGTGGTTTGGTAGAAGACGGACTAGCGGTTACCACCGGGGAGCTGTTTTTT.

The chain joins TRBV5-4 to TRBJ1-1; unclear D gene. The CDR3 has 14 amino acids. Trimming left V 0 bases short and J 4 bases short, with 10 bases between. Per the germline V gene, CDR1 is SGHNT and CDR2 is YYREEE (reference sequence). The CDR3 sequence is CASSLGQVGTEAFF. As DNA, the CDR3 is TGTGCCAGCAGCTTGGGGCAGGTCGGCACTGAAGCTTTCTTT.

V and J are TRBV4-2 and TRBJ2-7, with D possibly TRBD2 on 6 matching bases. With 3 bases removed from V and 2 bases from J, the gap between germline ends came to 17 bases. Looked up from germline, CDR1 is LGHNA and CDR2 is YNFKEQ. This CDR3 spans 16 amino acids. CDR3 DNA: TGTGCCAGCAGCCACGGCGAGGTAGCGGCCCCCTACGAGCAGTACTTC. Amino acids: CASSHGEVAAPYEQYF.

The chain employs TRBV3-1 (or the pseudogene TRBV3-2) and TRBJ2-5; D perhaps matches TRBD2 (5 bases). This CDR3 contains 15 residues. The germline V gene has CDR1 LGHDT and CDR2 YNNKEL (reference sequence). Deletions cut 1 base from V and 1 base from J, with 10 bases between. Written as DNA, the CDR3 is TGTGCCAGCAGCCAAGTTCAAGCGGTCCAAGAGACCCAGTACTTC. This codes for CASSQVQAVQETQYF.

This clone has only a few counts. The chain couples TRBV30 to TRBJ1-1, with D uncertain. Germline V lookup: CDR1 GTSNPN, CDR2 SVGIG (reference sequence). CDR3 size: 12 residues. The V and J ends lost 8 bases and 0 bases respectively, with 10 bases between them. DNA for the CDR3: TGTGCCCGGGTCGGAATGAACACTGAAGCTTTCTTT. Protein sequence: CARVGMNTEAFF.

The chain is built from TRBV3-1 (or the pseudogene TRBV3-2) and TRBJ2-7, with 9 bases fitting TRBD2. The V gene end was trimmed by 0 bases and the J gene end by 2 bases; junction bases not matched to a gene: 8. Germline CDR1 LGHDT, CDR2 YNNKEL (reference sequence). The CDR3 spans 17 residues. The CDR3 sequence: CASSQDLLAGFPYEQYF. CDR3 in DNA: TGTGCCAGCAGCCAAGATTTACTAGCGGGCTTTCCCTACGAGCAGTACTTC.

The chain links TRBV29-1 to TRBJ1-1; TRBD1 might be the D (5 bases). This CDR3 is 13 amino acids long. V gave up 1 base and J gave up 4 bases, with 10 bases separating them. Germline CDR1 SQVTM, CDR2 ANQGSEA. The CDR3 loop is CSVEVTGGTEAFF. In DNA form, the CDR3 reads TGCAGCGTTGAAGTTACAGGTGGCACTGAAGCTTTCTTT.

The chain employs TRBV18 and TRBJ1-5; no clear D gene. The germline V gene encodes CDR1 KGHSH and CDR2 LQKENI. With 3 bases removed from V and 5 bases from J, the gap between germline ends came to 17 bases. The CDR3 runs to 16 residues. The CDR3 region has the DNA TGTGCCAGCTCACCGAACCCCCCGGGAAGTCATCAGCCCCAGCATTTT. It translates to CASSPNPPGSHQPQHF.

The rearrangement joins TRBV4-1 to TRBJ1-6; no reliable D call. V was pared by 0 bases and J by 2 bases, with 11 bases between. The CDR3 has 17 amino acids. CDR1 MGHRA and CDR2 YSYEKL come from the germline V gene. The CDR3 nucleotides read TGCGCCAGCAGCCAAGATACGAGGGAGGCCTATAATTCACCCCTCCACTTT. This codes for CASSQDTREAYNSPLHF.

This clone is a singleton in its sample. This chain links TRBV24-1 with TRBJ2-1, with 9 bases matching TRBD2. With V trimmed by 5 bases and J by 10 bases, 11 bases remained unmatched. The germline CDR1 and CDR2 sequences are KGHDR and SFDVKD. This CDR3 is 15 amino acids long. This CDR3 reads CATSGGLAGNLEQFF. CDR3 nucleotides: TGTGCCACCAGTGGAGGGCTAGCGGGAAACTTAGAGCAGTTCTTC.

The gene calls are TRBV12-3 or TRBV12-4 and TRBJ1-4; D uncertain. With 9 bases removed from V and 7 bases from J, the gap between germline ends came to 9 bases. The CDR3 has 11 residues. This chain's CDR3 is CASLAGEKLFF. In nucleotides, the CDR3 is TGTGCCAGTCTCGCGGGTGAAAAACTGTTTTTT.

V gene TRBV30 combines with J gene TRBJ1-6; D remains ambiguous. The CDR3 is made up of 13 amino acids. The germline gives CDR1 GTSNPN, CDR2 SVGIG (reference sequence). Trimming took off 5 bases at V and 0 bases at J, with 5 bases between the two ends. This CDR3 reads CAWVSSYNSPLHF. The CDR3 DNA is TGTGCCTGGGTGAGCTCCTATAATTCACCCCTCCACTTT.

A single count supports this clone. This chain joins TRBV19 and TRBJ1-4; no reliable D call. Germline V gene lookup returns CDR1 LNHDA and CDR2 SQIVND (reference sequence). The V end lost 1 base, the J end lost 1 base, and 10 bases lay between the germline ends. The CDR3 spans 16 residues. The CDR3 coding sequence is TGTGCCAGTAGTATAGGCCCGACGGGAACTAATGAAAAACTGTTTTTT. Encoded protein: CASSIGPTGTNEKLFF.

This chain uses TRBV5-5 with TRBJ2-6, with D tentatively TRBD1 (5 bases). Trimming shortened V by 3 bases and J by 0 bases, and 13 bases separated the two germline ends. The CDR3 has 17 residues. The germline CDR1 and CDR2 sequences are SGHKS and YYEKEE (reference sequence). The CDR3 DNA reads as TGTGCCAGCAGCTCGCAGGGTCGGAACTCTGGGGCCAACGTCCTGACTTTC. Translated: CASSSQGRNSGANVLTF.

The table lists this clone with a few counts. This chain connects TRBV6-5 to TRBJ1-5; D is unclear. The length of the CDR3 is 13 residues. Trimming shortened V by 3 bases and J by 10 bases, and 13 bases separated the two germline ends. Per the germline V gene, CDR1 is MNHEY and CDR2 is SVGAGI. The CDR3 reads CASSYEVHSPQHF. The CDR3 bases are TGTGCCAGCAGTTATGAAGTCCATAGCCCCCAGCATTTT.

The chain joins TRBV2 to TRBJ1-4, with TRBD1 as a possible D gene (6 bases). Per germline, CDR1 SNHLY and CDR2 FYNNEI. Trimming shortened V by 3 bases and J by 10 bases, and 21 bases separated the two germline ends. The length of the CDR3 is 16 residues. The CDR3 DNA is TGTGCCAGCAGTGACGTAGAGAGCAGGGGCCTGGGAAAACTGTTTTTT. Its translation: CASSDVESRGLGKLFF.